This passage covers 18 T cell receptor beta chains from one sample sequenced in a study of blood T cell repertoires in COVID-19. Here immunoSEQ multiplex PCR was the method, and the copy in TCRdb shows in-frame clones only, minus some. The sample contains some 140,000 clones, approximately 85% of which appear only once. Sequences were obtained from peripheral blood. Receptor source: a human donor in a cohort sampled during active COVID-19.

This clone has a single count. The rearrangement uses TRBV30 and TRBJ2-5; 10 bases are shared with TRBD2. V dropped 0 bases and J dropped 4; count of bases not matched to a gene: 5. The V gene's germline CDR1 is GTSNPN and CDR2 SVGIG (reference sequence). There are 15 residues in the CDR3. Here the CDR3 reads CAWSVAGGPGETQYF. CDR3 in DNA: TGTGCCTGGAGTGTAGCGGGGGGGCCGGGAGAGACCCAGTACTTC. Filled out from reference TRBV30 and TRBJ2-5, the complete variable domain reads SQTIHQWPATLVQPVGSPLSLECTVEGTSNPNLYWYRQAAGRGLQLLFYSVGIGQISSEVPQNLSASRPQDRQFILSSKKLLLSDSGFYLCAWSVAGGPGETQYFGPGTRLLVL.

This sequence joins TRBV21-1 and TRBJ2-5; TRBD2 is the table's D call and was not checked against the DNA. TRBV21-1 is shown as a pseudogene. This CDR3 spans 13 amino acids. CDR3 in amino acids: CASSKIRKETQYF. The CDR3 DNA is TGTGCCAGCAGCAAAATTAGAAAAGAGACCCAGTACTTC.

In its sample, this clone was seen once. Different DNA sequences within this sample yield the same CDR3. This rearrangement joins TRBV4-3 to TRBJ1-1, with TRBD1 identical over 10 bases. This CDR3 is 14 amino acids long. The germline V gene encodes CDR1 LGHNA and CDR2 YSLEER. The junction had 3 bases not matched to a gene; V was cut back by 3 bases and J by 5 bases. DNA of the CDR3: TGCGCCAGCAGCCAGGGACAGGGGACGACTGAAGCTTTCTTT. Its translation is CASSQGQGTTEAFF.

The J gene is TRBJ1-2, the V gene TRBV11-2; 8 bases fit TRBD1. V was pared by 1 base and J by 7 bases, with 8 bases of the junction left unmatched. The CDR3 has 15 residues. Germline CDR1 reads SGHAT; CDR2 reads FQNNGV. CDR3 region: CASSLVQGAKGGYTF. The CDR3 DNA reads TGTGCCAGCAGCTTAGTTCAGGGGGCGAAGGGTGGCTACACCTTC.

This clone has a handful of counts. Other DNA variants within this sample encode the same CDR3. The rearrangement uses TRBV9 and TRBJ1-1; D gene uncertain. The ends were cut back, 0 bases at V and 4 bases at J, with 13 bases in the middle. This CDR3 comprises 15 residues. Germline V gene data show CDR1 as SGDLS and CDR2 as YYNGEE. The CDR3, as DNA: TGTGCCAGCAGCGTAGATGACCTTGGCGGCACTGAAGCTTTCTTT. It translates to CASSVDDLGGTEAFF.

Concerning this clone: The germline gene is not matched at one end of the junction; a read error may be the cause. The chain uses TRBV15 and TRBJ2-1; 14 nucleotides match TRBD2. Per the germline V gene, CDR1 is LNHNV and CDR2 is YYDKDF (reference sequence). The CDR3 runs 16 residues. The CDR3 coding sequence is TGTGCCACCAGCAGAGAAGGACTAGCGGGAGGCAATGGGCAGTTCTTC. This gives the protein CATSREGLAGGNGQFF.

This clone was seen a single time. The rearrangement joins TRBV6-5 to TRBJ2-7; 7 bases are shared with TRBD1. Germline V gene lookup returns CDR1 MNHEY and CDR2 SVGAGI. This CDR3 has 14 amino acids. V lost 5 bases to trimming and J lost 3 bases; unmatched junction nucleotides: 7. The CDR3 is CASSLDRPDYEQYF. The CDR3 coding sequence is TGTGCCAGCAGTCTGGACAGGCCAGACTACGAGCAGTACTTC.

The gene calls are TRBV30 and TRBJ2-6, with 9 bases that match TRBD1. With V trimmed by 2 bases and J by 2 bases, 7 bases remained unmatched. The CDR3 has 17 residues. From germline, CDR1 is GTSNPN and CDR2 SVGIG (reference sequence). The CDR3 here is CAWSPGTGITGANVLTF. The CDR3, as DNA: TGTGCCTGGAGTCCCGGGACAGGGATTACTGGGGCCAACGTCCTGACTTTC.

The chain recombines TRBV12-2 with TRBJ1-3. TRBV12-2 represents a pseudogene. This CDR3 contains 20 residues. CDR3 DNA sequence: TGTGCAAGTCGCTTAGCATTACCGACTGTCCGGGACTCAGCTGGAAACACCATATATTTT. Translating it yields CASRLALPTVRDSAGNTIYF.

This sequence joins TRBV5-1 and TRBJ2-7; D remains unclear. This CDR3 is 13 amino acids long. The germline V gene encodes CDR1 SGHRS and CDR2 YFSETQ. V lost 1 base to trimming and J lost 3 bases, with 8 bases between them. The CDR3 nucleotides are TGCGCCAGCAGCTTGCCAGGCCACTACGAGCAGTACTTC. Translation gives CASSLPGHYEQYF.

The chain is built from TRBV6-2 or TRBV6-3 and TRBJ1-2; D is possibly TRBD1 (5 bases). The CDR3 contains 14 residues. Trimming took 2 bases from V and 5 from J, leaving 12 bases between them. From germline, CDR1 is MNHEY and CDR2 SVGEGT. This chain's CDR3 is CASSYGREGYGYTF. CDR3 DNA: TGTGCCAGCAGTTACGGCAGGGAAGGGTATGGCTACACCTTC.

In its sample, this clone was seen many times. The chain has TRBV29-1 and TRBJ1-5, with 9 bases that match TRBD1. The CDR3 consists of 13 residues. Trimming removed 4 bases from V and 9 bases from J; junction bases left unmatched: 7. Germline V CDR1 and CDR2: SQVTM, ANQGSEA. In DNA form, the CDR3 reads TGCAGCGTTGGGACAGGGGAGGGAGGGCCCCAGCATTTT. Its translation: CSVGTGEGGPQHF.

The chain has TRBV13 and TRBJ1-2; 8 positions agree with TRBD1. The CDR3 totals 15 residues. J gave up 4 bases and V 2 bases, and 6 bases lay outside the gene matches. Germline V gene sequence: CDR1 PRHDT, CDR2 FYEKMQ (reference sequence). The CDR3 coding sequence is TGTGCCAGCAGCTTACAGGGGGCTATCACCTATGGCTACACCTTC. This sequence encodes CASSLQGAITYGYTF.

The chain links TRBV7-2 to TRBJ1-2; the D gene is possibly TRBD1 (5 bases). The CDR3 totals 16 residues. Trimming removed 2 bases from V and 5 bases from J, with 18 bases in between. CDR1 SGHTA and CDR2 FQGNSA come from the germline V gene. CDR3 DNA: TGTGCCAGCAGCTTATCAAGGGGAGGGCGGACATATGGCTACACCTTC. It translates to CASSLSRGGRTYGYTF.

The chain is built from TRBV30 and TRBJ1-2; a possible D gene is TRBD1 (6 bases). CDR1 and CDR2 (germline): GTSNPN, SVGIG (reference sequence). The CDR3 contains 16 residues. Between the trimmed V and J ends, which lost 0 bases and 2 bases, there was a span of 16 bases. The CDR3 coding sequence is TGTGCCTGGAGTGTCTCAACAGGGAGCTCCAACTATGGCTACACCTTC. This sequence encodes CAWSVSTGSSNYGYTF.

V usage is TRBV5-1 and J usage is TRBJ2-2, with D maybe TRBD1 (5 bases). This CDR3 comprises 15 residues. The germline V and J ends were trimmed by 4 bases and 0 bases, with 10 bases remaining between them. CDR1 SGHRS and CDR2 YFSETQ come from the germline V gene. The CDR3 is CASSPGPANTGELFF. CDR3 coding DNA: TGCGCCAGCAGCCCAGGGCCCGCGAACACCGGGGAGCTGTTTTTT.

In its sample, this clone was seen a few times. The chain links TRBV18 to TRBJ1-1, with D unclear. Trimming stripped 5 bases from V and 5 bases from J, with 18 bases between. The CDR3 has 15 residues. Germline CDR1 KGHSH, CDR2 LQKENI. The CDR3 bases are TGTGCCAGCTCAACCCTCCCGGGAGGGTTGACTGAAGCTTTCTTT. Its translation: CASSTLPGGLTEAFF.

This clone has just one count. This sequence joins TRBV9 and TRBJ2-6; D gene ambiguous. Germline V gene sequence: CDR1 SGDLS, CDR2 YYNGEE. The CDR3 length is 16 residues. V gave up 3 bases and J gave up 1 base, with 11 bases separating them. This chain's CDR3 is CASSAGHRSGANVLTF. For the CDR3, the DNA is TGTGCCAGCAGCGCTGGGCACCGATCTGGGGCCAACGTCCTGACTTTC.